This TCR beta chain was identified in a study of T cell responses to AZD1222 COVID-19 vaccine. Notes on the study in general: The breadth and depth of Spike-specific TCRs increased once two AZD1222 doses had been given. Females outnumbered males among donors, who were mostly white British; clonal diversity was possibly underestimated. As reported, nearly half of all spike-specific TCRs target variant regions that are unmutated. Sampling that yielded the repertoires occurred only after the peak T cell response.

Turning to this clone: Its cognate antigen is unknown.

Measured with immunoSEQ multiplex PCR; TCRdb has only the in-frame clones, and not every one. The sample has roughly 120,000 clones; more than 70% are singletons. Germline V gene sequence: CDR1 SQVTM, CDR2 ANQGSEA. V was shortened by 7 bases and J by 5 bases, with 17 bases between the two germline ends. The CDR3 runs to 13 residues. The TCR was taken from an adult who received the AZD1222 COVID-19 vaccine. This chain links TRBV29-1 with TRBJ1-1; D might be TRBD1 (5 bases). The sequencing used peripheral blood, collected 28 days after the second AZD1222 dose. CDR3 bases: TGCAGCGCCCAATCGGGGGGTGGGACTGAAGCTTTCTTT. Translated: CSAQSGGGTEAFF.